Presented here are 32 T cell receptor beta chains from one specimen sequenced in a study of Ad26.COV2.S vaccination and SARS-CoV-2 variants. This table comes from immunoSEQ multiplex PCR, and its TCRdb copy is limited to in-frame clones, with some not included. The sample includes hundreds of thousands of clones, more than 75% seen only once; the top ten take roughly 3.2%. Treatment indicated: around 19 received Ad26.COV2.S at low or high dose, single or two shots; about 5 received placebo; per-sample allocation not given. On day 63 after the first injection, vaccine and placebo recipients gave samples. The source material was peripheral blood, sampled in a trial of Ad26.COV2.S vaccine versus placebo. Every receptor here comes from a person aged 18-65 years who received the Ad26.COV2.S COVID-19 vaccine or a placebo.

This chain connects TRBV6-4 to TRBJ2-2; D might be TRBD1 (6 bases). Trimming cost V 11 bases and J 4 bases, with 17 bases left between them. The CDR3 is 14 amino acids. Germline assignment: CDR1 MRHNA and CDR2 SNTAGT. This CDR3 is CASSPGTRTGELFF. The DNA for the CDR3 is TGTGCCTCTTCGCCCGGGACACGCACCGGGGAGCTGTTTTTT.

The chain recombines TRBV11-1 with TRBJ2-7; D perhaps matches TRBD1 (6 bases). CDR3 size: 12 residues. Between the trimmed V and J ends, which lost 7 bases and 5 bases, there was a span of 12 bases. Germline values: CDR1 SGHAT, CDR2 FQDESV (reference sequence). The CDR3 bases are TGTGCCAGCACCCAACAGGGCGACGAGCAGTACTTC. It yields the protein CASTQQGDEQYF.

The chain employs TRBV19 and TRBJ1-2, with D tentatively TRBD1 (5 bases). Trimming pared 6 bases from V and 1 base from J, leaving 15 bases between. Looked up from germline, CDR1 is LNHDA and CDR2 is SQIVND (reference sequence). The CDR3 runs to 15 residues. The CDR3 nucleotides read TGTGCCAGTAGCCCCCGGGGCGGGTATAACTATGGCTACACCTTC. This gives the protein CASSPRGGYNYGYTF.

CDR3 amino acids: CASSQEGVAGNTIYF. CDR3 DNA sequence: TGTGCCAGCAGCCAAGAGGGAGTAGCTGGAAACACCATATATTTT. The chain uses TRBV3-1 (or the pseudogene TRBV3-2) and TRBJ1-3; D gene ambiguous. With 0 bases removed from V and 2 bases from J, the gap between germline ends came to 8 bases. CDR1 is LGHDT and CDR2 is YNNKEL in the germline V gene (reference sequence). The CDR3 runs 15 residues.

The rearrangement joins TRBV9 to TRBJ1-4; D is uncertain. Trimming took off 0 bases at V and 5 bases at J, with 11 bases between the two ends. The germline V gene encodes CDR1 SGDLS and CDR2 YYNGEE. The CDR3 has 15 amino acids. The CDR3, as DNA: TGTGCCAGCAGCGTAGACCTCAGCCAGAATGAAAAACTGTTTTTT. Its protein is CASSVDLSQNEKLFF.

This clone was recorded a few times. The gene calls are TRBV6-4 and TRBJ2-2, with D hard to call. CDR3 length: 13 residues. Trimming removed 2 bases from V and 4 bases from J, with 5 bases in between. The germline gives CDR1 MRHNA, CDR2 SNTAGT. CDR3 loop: CASSDAGTGELFF. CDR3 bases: TGTGCCAGCAGTGACGCCGGCACCGGGGAGCTGTTTTTT.

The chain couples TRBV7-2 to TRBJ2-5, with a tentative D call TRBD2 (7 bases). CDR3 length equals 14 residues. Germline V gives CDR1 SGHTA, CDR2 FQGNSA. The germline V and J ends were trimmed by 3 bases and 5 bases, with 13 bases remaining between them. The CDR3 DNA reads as TGTGCCAGCAGCTTTCGGGGGGCGCTGGAGACCCAGTACTTC. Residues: CASSFRGALETQYF.

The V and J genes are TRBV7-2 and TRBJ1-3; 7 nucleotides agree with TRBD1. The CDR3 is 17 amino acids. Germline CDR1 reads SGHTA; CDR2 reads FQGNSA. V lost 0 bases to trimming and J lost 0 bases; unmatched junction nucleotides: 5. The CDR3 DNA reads TGTGCCAGCAGCTTAGCGCGAGGGACAGCCTCTGGAAACACCATATATTTT. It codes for CASSLARGTASGNTIYF.

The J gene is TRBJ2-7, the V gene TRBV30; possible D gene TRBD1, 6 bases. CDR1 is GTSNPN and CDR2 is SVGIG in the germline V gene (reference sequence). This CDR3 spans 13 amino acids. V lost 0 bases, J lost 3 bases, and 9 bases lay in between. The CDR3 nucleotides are TGTGCCTGGAGTGTACTGACAGGCTACGAGCAGTACTTC. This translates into CAWSVLTGYEQYF. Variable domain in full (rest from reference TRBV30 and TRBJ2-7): SQTIHQWPATLVQPVGSPLSLECTVEGTSNPNLYWYRQAAGRGLQLLFYSVGIGQISSEVPQNLSASRPQDRQFILSSKKLLLSDSGFYLCAWSVLTGYEQYFGPGTRLTVT.

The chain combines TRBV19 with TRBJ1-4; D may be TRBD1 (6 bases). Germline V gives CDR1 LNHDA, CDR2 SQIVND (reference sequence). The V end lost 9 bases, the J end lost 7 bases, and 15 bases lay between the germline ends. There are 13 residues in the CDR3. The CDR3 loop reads CASNQGLGEKLFF. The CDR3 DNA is TGTGCCAGCAACCAGGGGCTGGGTGAAAAACTGTTTTTT.

The CDR3 DNA is TGTGCCTGGAGTTCCCAGGGAAGAAACACCATATATTTT. Its translation is CAWSSQGRNTIYF. V usage is TRBV30 and J usage is TRBJ1-3, with D maybe TRBD1 (5 bases). CDR1 and CDR2 from the germline V gene are GTSNPN and SVGIG (reference sequence). The V end lost 2 bases, the J end lost 5 bases, and 10 bases lay between the germline ends. CDR3 length: 13 amino acids.

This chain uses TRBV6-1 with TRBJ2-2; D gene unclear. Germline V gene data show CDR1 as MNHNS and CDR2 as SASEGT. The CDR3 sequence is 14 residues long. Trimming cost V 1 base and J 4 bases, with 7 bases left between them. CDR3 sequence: CASSEVRFTGELFF. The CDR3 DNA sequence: TGTGCCAGCAGTGAAGTTCGGTTCACCGGGGAGCTGTTTTTT.

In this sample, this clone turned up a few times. For the CDR3, the DNA is TGCGCCAGCAGTTTATCGCCGGGACAGGGGGCGTATAGTGGCTACACCTTC. This translates into CASSLSPGQGAYSGYTF. J is TRBJ1-2 and V is TRBV5-1, with 12 nucleotides matching TRBD1. V lost 5 bases to trimming and J lost 7 bases; unmatched junction nucleotides: 15. From germline, CDR1 is SGHRS and CDR2 YFSETQ. The CDR3 has 17 residues.

DNA of the CDR3: TGTGCCAGCAGCCTACAGACAGGGGACCCTCACGAGCAGTACTTC. Translated, it gives CASSLQTGDPHEQYF. The chain uses TRBV7-3 and TRBJ2-7; 8 bases line up with TRBD1. Germline V gives CDR1 SGHTA, CDR2 FQGTGA. V trimming: 5 bases; J trimming: 5 bases; junction bases outside the gene matches: 11. The CDR3 length is 15 residues.

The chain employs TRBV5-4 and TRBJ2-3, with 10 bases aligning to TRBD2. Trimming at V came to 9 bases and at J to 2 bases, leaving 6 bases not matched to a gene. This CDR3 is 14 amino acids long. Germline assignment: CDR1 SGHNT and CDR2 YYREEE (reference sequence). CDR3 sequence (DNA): TGTGCCATGATTAGCGGGGGGATCACAGATACGCAGTATTTT. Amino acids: CAMISGGITDTQYF.

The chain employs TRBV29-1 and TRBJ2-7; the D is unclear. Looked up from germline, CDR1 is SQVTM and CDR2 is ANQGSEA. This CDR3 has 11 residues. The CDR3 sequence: CSVAAAYEQYF. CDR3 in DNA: TGCAGTGTGGCAGCCGCCTACGAGCAGTACTTC.

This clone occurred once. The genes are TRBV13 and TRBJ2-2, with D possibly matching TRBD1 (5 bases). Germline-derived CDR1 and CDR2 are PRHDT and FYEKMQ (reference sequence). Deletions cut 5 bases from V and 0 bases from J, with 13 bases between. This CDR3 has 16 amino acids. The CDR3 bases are TGTGCCAGCAGCGTTCCGACAGATTCGAACACCGGGGAGCTGTTTTTT. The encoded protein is CASSVPTDSNTGELFF.

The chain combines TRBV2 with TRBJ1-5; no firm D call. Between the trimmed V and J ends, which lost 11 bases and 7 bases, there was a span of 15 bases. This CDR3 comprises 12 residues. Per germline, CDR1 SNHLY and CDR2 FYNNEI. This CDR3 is CAGLEVWQPQHF. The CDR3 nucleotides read TGTGCCGGCCTGGAGGTTTGGCAGCCCCAGCATTTT.

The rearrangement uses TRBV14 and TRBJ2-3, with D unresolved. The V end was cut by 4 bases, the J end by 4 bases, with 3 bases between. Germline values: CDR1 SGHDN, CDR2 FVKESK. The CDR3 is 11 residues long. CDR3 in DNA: TGTGCCAGCAGCCCCTCAGATACGCAGTATTTT. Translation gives CASSPSDTQYF.

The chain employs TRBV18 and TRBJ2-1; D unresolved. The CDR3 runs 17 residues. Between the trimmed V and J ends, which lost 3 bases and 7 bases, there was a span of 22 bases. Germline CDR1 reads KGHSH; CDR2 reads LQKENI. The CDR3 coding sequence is TGTGCCAGCTCACCCGCCCCCGATAGGCTCCAATGGAATGAGCAGTTCTTC. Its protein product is CASSPAPDRLQWNEQFF.

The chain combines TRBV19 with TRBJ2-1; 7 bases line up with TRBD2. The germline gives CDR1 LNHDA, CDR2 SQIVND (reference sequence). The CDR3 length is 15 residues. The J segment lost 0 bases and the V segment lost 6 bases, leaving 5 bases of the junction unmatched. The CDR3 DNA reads TGTGCCAGTAGCCTTAGCGGGTACTCCTACAATGAGCAGTTCTTC. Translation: CASSLSGYSYNEQFF.

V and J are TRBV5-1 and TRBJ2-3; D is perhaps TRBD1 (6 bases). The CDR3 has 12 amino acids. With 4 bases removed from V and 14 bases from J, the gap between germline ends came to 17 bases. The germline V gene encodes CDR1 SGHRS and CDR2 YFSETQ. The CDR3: CASSLTGSEPYF. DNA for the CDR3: TGCGCCAGCAGCCTAACAGGGTCTGAGCCGTATTTT.

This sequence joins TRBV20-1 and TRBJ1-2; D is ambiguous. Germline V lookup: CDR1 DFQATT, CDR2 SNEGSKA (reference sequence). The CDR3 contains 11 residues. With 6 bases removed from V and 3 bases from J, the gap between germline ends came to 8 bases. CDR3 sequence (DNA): TGCAGTGCCCGTCTAGACTATGGCTACACCTTC. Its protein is CSARLDYGYTF.

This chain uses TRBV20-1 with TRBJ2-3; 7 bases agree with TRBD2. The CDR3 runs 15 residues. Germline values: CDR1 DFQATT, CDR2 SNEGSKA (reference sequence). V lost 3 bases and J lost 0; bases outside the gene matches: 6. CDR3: CSASISGASTDTQYF. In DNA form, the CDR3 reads TGCAGTGCTAGTATCAGCGGGGCGAGCACAGATACGCAGTATTTT.

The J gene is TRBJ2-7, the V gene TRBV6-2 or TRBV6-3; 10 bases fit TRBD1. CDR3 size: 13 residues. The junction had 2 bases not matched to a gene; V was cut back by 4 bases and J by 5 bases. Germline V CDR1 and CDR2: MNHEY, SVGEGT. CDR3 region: CASSWTGGDEQYF. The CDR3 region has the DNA TGTGCCAGCAGTTGGACAGGGGGGGACGAGCAGTACTTC.

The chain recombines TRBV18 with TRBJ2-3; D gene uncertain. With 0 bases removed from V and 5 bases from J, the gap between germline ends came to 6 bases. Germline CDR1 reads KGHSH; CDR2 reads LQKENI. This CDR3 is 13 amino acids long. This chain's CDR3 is CASSPPTQDTQYF. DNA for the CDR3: TGTGCCAGCTCACCACCTACACAAGATACGCAGTATTTT. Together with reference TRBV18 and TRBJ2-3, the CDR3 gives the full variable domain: NAGVMQNPRHLVRRRGQEARLRCSPMKGHSHVYWYRQLPEEGLKFMVYLQKENIIDESGMPKERFSAEFPKEGPSILRIQQVVRGDSAAYFCASSPPTQDTQYFGPGTRLTVL.

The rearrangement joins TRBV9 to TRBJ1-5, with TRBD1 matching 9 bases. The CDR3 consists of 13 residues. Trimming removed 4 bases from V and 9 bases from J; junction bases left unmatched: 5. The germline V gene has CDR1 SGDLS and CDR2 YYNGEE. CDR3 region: CASSPGQGTPQHF. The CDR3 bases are TGTGCCAGCAGCCCCGGACAGGGGACGCCCCAGCATTTT.

The CDR3 region is CASSFRGGSVDTQYF. DNA for the CDR3: TGTGCCAGCAGCTTCCGAGGGGGATCGGTGGATACGCAGTATTTT. The V gene is TRBV5-8, the J gene TRBJ2-3, with a possible D match to TRBD1 (6 bases). The V and J ends lost 2 bases and 6 bases respectively, with 16 bases between them. The germline gives CDR1 SGHTS, CDR2 YDEGEE. The CDR3 sequence is 15 residues long.

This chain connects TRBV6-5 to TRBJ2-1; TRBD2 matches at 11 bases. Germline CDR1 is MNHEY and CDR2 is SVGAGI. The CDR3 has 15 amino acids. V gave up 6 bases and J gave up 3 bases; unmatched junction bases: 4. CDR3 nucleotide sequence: TGTGCCAGCAGGGGTACTAGCGGGAGCTACAATGAGCAGTTCTTC. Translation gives CASRGTSGSYNEQFF.

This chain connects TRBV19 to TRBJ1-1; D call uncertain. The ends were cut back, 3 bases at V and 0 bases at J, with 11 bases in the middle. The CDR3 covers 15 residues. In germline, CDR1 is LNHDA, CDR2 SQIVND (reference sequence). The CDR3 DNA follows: TGTGCCAGTAGTATGGCCGCAACCATGAACACTGAAGCTTTCTTT. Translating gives CASSMAATMNTEAFF.

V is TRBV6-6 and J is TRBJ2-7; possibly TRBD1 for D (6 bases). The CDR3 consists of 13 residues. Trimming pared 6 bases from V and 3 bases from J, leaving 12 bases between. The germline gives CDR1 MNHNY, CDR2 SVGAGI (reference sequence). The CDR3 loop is CASSPGTFYEQYF. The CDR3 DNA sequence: TGTGCCAGCAGCCCCGGGACATTCTACGAGCAGTACTTC.

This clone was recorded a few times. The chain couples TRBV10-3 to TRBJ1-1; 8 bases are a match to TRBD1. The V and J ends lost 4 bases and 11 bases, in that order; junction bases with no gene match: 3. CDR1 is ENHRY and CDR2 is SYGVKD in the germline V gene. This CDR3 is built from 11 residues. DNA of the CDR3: TGTGCCATCAGTGGGACAGGGCAGGCTTTCTTT. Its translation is CAISGTGQAFF.